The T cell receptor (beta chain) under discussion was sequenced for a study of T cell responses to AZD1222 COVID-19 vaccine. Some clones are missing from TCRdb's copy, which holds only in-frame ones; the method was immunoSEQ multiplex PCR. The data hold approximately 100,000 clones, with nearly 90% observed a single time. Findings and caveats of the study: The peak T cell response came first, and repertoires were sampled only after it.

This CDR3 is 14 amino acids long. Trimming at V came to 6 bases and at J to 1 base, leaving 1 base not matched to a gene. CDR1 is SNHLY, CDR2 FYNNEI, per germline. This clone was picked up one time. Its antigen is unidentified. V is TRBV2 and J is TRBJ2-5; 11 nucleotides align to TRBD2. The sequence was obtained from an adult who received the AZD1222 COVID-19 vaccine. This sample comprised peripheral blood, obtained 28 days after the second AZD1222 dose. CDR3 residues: CASRTSGSQETQYF. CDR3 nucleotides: TGTGCCAGCAGAACTAGCGGGAGCCAAGAGACCCAGTACTTC.